This passage covers 18 T cell receptor beta chains from one sample sequenced in a study of cytomegalovirus exposure and HLA in healthy donors. Data came from immunoSEQ multiplex PCR; TCRdb stores just in-frame clones and leaves some out. The table lists under 200,000 clones, about nine tenths of them singletons, with approximately 10% in the top ten. The sequenced sample was PBMCs. These receptors originate from a young woman in good health and CMV-seropositive.

This clone was found a few times. The chain employs TRBV25-1 and TRBJ2-7; D not certain. V lost 2 bases, J lost 2 bases, and 7 bases lay in between. Germline V lookup: CDR1 MGHDK, CDR2 SYGVNS. CDR3 size: 13 residues. CDR3 DNA sequence: TGTGCCAGCAGTGAAATCAGAACCTACGAGCAGTACTTC. This translates into CASSEIRTYEQYF.

This clone was counted only a few times. The V call is TRBV2, the J call TRBJ2-7; D possibly corresponds to TRBD1 (6 bases). Trimming took off 6 bases at V and 0 bases at J, with 15 bases between the two ends. This CDR3 contains 15 residues. Germline CDR1 reads SNHLY; CDR2 reads FYNNEI. CDR3 residues: CASSSRDTNSYEQYF. DNA of the CDR3: TGTGCCAGCAGCTCCCGGGACACCAACTCCTACGAGCAGTACTTC.

This clone was counted only a few times. The rearrangement links TRBV6-6 to TRBJ2-7; TRBD2 might be the D (6 bases). V was shortened by 7 bases and J by 3 bases, with 16 bases between the two germline ends. CDR3 length: 14 residues. Per germline, CDR1 MNHNY and CDR2 SVGAGI (reference sequence). CDR3 residues: CASTPGGRLYEQYF. The CDR3 region has the DNA TGTGCCAGCACCCCCGGGGGACGGCTCTACGAGCAGTACTTC.

Only one count was recorded for this clone. This sequence joins TRBV6-5 and TRBJ2-1; 11 bases fit TRBD2. The germline gives CDR1 MNHEY, CDR2 SVGAGI. Losses at the gene ends were 2 bases for V and 7 bases for J; bases not matched to a gene: 4. This CDR3 spans 15 amino acids. The CDR3 coding sequence is TGTGCCAGCAGTTACCAGACTAGCGGGAATAATGAGCAGTTCTTC. Residues: CASSYQTSGNNEQFF.

This chain links TRBV25-1 with TRBJ1-3; no definite D call. The V end was cut by 7 bases, the J end by 0 bases, with 10 bases between. The CDR3 extends over 14 amino acids. Germline assignment: CDR1 MGHDK and CDR2 SYGVNS. Written as DNA, the CDR3 is TGTGCCAGCAAGCCCGCAGGCTCTGGAAACACCATATATTTT. The encoded protein is CASKPAGSGNTIYF.

This clone appeared once. Here the CDR3 omits its conserved ending phenylalanine or tryptophan, so a read error is the likely source. The limits of the CDR3 on the DNA are not certain, so only TCRdb's listed CDR3 is given. The chain uses TRBV20-1 and TRBJ1-1; the table's TRBD1 call for D was not verified on the DNA. Germline-derived CDR1 and CDR2 are DFQATT and SNEGSKA (reference sequence). The CDR3 spans 11 amino acids, including both terminal residues. The CDR3 protein is CSARDRDSLFP.

The chain links TRBV7-2 to TRBJ1-3, with D hard to call. Trimming shortened V by 2 bases and J by 4 bases, and 9 bases separated the two germline ends. CDR1 and CDR2 (germline): SGHTA, FQGNSA. CDR3 size: 14 residues. CDR3 amino acids: CASSLTVRGNTIYF. CDR3 nucleotides: TGTGCCAGCAGCTTAACTGTGAGGGGAAACACCATATATTTT.

The V call is TRBV6-1, the J call TRBJ1-1, with D unclear. The ends were cut back, 7 bases at V and 4 bases at J, with 19 bases in the middle. The germline CDR1 and CDR2 sequences are MNHNS and SASEGT. The CDR3 sequence is 15 residues long. The CDR3 region is CASIRGFDSPTEAFF. The CDR3 DNA sequence: TGTGCCAGCATTCGGGGTTTCGATTCCCCCACTGAAGCTTTCTTT.

The chain uses TRBV29-1 and TRBJ1-1; TRBD1 matches at 10 bases. This CDR3 has 14 amino acids. CDR1 and CDR2 (germline): SQVTM, ANQGSEA. V shed 5 bases, J shed 3 bases, and the junction held 6 bases outside the gene matches. DNA of the CDR3: TGCAGCGTTTACAAGGACAGGGGGGACACTGAAGCTTTCTTT. Its protein product is CSVYKDRGDTEAFF.

V and J are TRBV7-2 and TRBJ1-5; D unresolved. The CDR3 contains 15 residues. The ends were cut back, 2 bases at V and 0 bases at J, with 8 bases in the middle. Per germline, CDR1 SGHTA and CDR2 FQGNSA. CDR3 coding DNA: TGTGCCAGCAGCTTATATATGAGTAGCAATCAGCCCCAGCATTTT. Encoded protein: CASSLYMSSNQPQHF.

This sequence joins TRBV30 and TRBJ2-2, with 8 bases matching TRBD1. The CDR3 is 15 amino acids. Trimming cost V 0 bases and J 7 bases; bases outside gene matches: 7. Germline-derived CDR1 and CDR2 are GTSNPN and SVGIG (reference sequence). In DNA form, the CDR3 reads TGTGCCTGGAGTGTAAGCCTCAGGGGGCGCGGGGAGCTGTTTTTT. Residues: CAWSVSLRGRGELFF.

The chain combines TRBV11-3 with TRBJ2-2, with 12 bases lining up with TRBD2. Germline-derived CDR1 and CDR2 are SGHNT and YENEEA. Germline trimming cut 3 bases from V and 7 bases from J; bases unmatched to any gene: 9. This CDR3 region has 17 residues. The CDR3 region has the DNA TGTGCCAGCAGCTTTTGGCGACTAGCGGGAGTTTACGGGGAGCTGTTTTTT. Amino acid sequence: CASSFWRLAGVYGELFF.

This chain joins TRBV5-1 and TRBJ2-5; 12 positions match TRBD2. V lost 1 base and J lost 7; bases outside the gene matches: 8. This CDR3 spans 16 amino acids. CDR1 and CDR2 (germline): SGHRS, YFSETQ. CDR3 DNA: TGCGCCAGCAGCTTGATCCTAGCGGGAGGGCCCGGGACCCAGTACTTC. Protein product: CASSLILAGGPGTQYF.

CDR3: CASSISAGGTEAFF. CDR3 nucleotide sequence: TGTGCCAGTAGTATATCGGCAGGGGGGACTGAAGCTTTCTTT. The gene calls are TRBV19 and TRBJ1-1; 7 positions match TRBD1. V trimming: 2 bases; J trimming: 5 bases; junction bases outside the gene matches: 5. This CDR3 is 14 amino acids long. Germline values: CDR1 LNHDA, CDR2 SQIVND (reference sequence).

The V call is TRBV28, the J call TRBJ1-1, with D unresolved. Per the germline V gene, CDR1 is MDHEN and CDR2 is SYDVKM. CDR3 length: 12 amino acids. The germline V and J ends were trimmed by 3 bases and 1 base, with 3 bases remaining between them. The CDR3 protein is CASSFRNTEAFF. In DNA form, the CDR3 reads TGTGCCAGCAGTTTTAGGAACACTGAAGCTTTCTTT.

The rearrangement links TRBV28 to TRBJ2-6, with no clear D. Germline values: CDR1 MDHEN, CDR2 SYDVKM. V lost 2 bases and J 3 bases, leaving 23 bases between the germline ends. The CDR3 is made up of 20 amino acids. The CDR3 reads CASSLSFAPRKTSGANVLTF. The CDR3 nucleotides read TGTGCCAGCAGTTTAAGTTTTGCGCCGCGGAAGACCAGTGGGGCCAACGTCCTGACTTTC.

V gene TRBV6-1 combines with J gene TRBJ2-1; tentatively, D is TRBD1 (6 bases). Germline V gene lookup returns CDR1 MNHNS and CDR2 SASEGT. Trimming removed 4 bases from V and 9 bases from J, with 19 bases in between. The CDR3 is 15 amino acids. CDR3 protein: CASSGGQGPPFEQFF. The DNA of the CDR3 is TGTGCCAGCAGTGGGGGGCAGGGGCCCCCCTTTGAGCAGTTCTTC.

This clone was detected once. The CDR3 DNA reads as TGCGCCAGCAGCTTGGGAGGTCCGAACACTGAAGCTTTCTTT. This sequence encodes CASSLGGPNTEAFF. The chain employs TRBV5-1 and TRBJ1-1; D call uncertain. This CDR3 region has 14 residues. V dropped 0 bases and J dropped 1 base, with 7 bases sitting between them. CDR1 and CDR2 from the germline V gene are SGHRS and YFSETQ.